The 27 T cell receptor beta chains below all came from one sample that was sequenced in a study of blood T cell repertoires in COVID-19. Method: immunoSEQ multiplex PCR; TCRdb's copy keeps in-frame clones and lacks some. The sample has 200,000 to 250,000 clones, around 88% seen once. Material for sequencing was peripheral blood. The source is a woman in her 30s with COVID-19, enrolled during active disease.

The J gene is TRBJ2-1, the V gene TRBV7-9, with TRBD2 identical over 9 bases. J lost 9 bases, V lost 5 bases, and 5 bases had no gene match. Germline V lookup: CDR1 SEHNR, CDR2 FQNEAQ (reference sequence). The CDR3 loop spans 13 amino acids. The CDR3 sequence is CASSGTSLAEQFF. The CDR3 DNA follows: TGTGCCAGCAGCGGGACTAGCCTAGCTGAGCAGTTCTTC.

The CDR3 protein is CASSTSDSRIDTQYF. The CDR3, as DNA: TGTGCCAGTAGTACCAGCGACAGTCGAATAGATACGCAGTATTTT. This chain joins TRBV19 and TRBJ2-3, with D maybe TRBD1 (5 bases). The CDR3 consists of 15 residues. The V and J ends lost 4 bases and 5 bases respectively, with 16 bases between them. Germline V gene sequence: CDR1 LNHDA, CDR2 SQIVND (reference sequence).

The chain couples TRBV11-2 to TRBJ1-3; D is undetermined. Germline V gives CDR1 SGHAT, CDR2 FQNNGV. The V gene lost 1 base and the J gene lost 0 bases, with 13 bases spanning the gap. The CDR3 consists of 17 residues. CDR3 protein: CASSLVNGLSSGNTIYF. DNA of the CDR3: TGTGCCAGCAGCTTAGTAAACGGGTTGAGCTCTGGAAACACCATATATTTT.

The chain carries TRBV4-3 and TRBJ1-1; 10 nucleotides align to TRBD1. The CDR3 extends over 17 amino acids. V shed 2 bases, J shed 1 base, and the junction held 7 bases outside the gene matches. Germline V CDR1 and CDR2: LGHNA, YSLEER. The CDR3 sequence is CASSQRQGAQQNTEAFF. The CDR3 coding sequence is TGCGCCAGCAGCCAACGACAGGGGGCCCAACAGAACACTGAAGCTTTCTTT.

The chain is built from TRBV19 and TRBJ2-1; possible D gene TRBD2, 6 bases. Germline V lookup: CDR1 LNHDA, CDR2 SQIVND (reference sequence). The V end lost 1 base, the J end lost 7 bases, and 11 bases lay between the germline ends. CDR3 length equals 14 residues. CDR3 bases: TGTGCCAGTAGTATAGGGTCAGGGAGGAATGAGCAGTTCTTC. Its protein is CASSIGSGRNEQFF.

The chain couples TRBV4-2 to TRBJ1-4; 9 bases match TRBD1. Per germline, CDR1 LGHNA and CDR2 YNFKEQ. The CDR3 is 18 amino acids. With V trimmed by 0 bases and J by 2 bases, 7 bases remained unmatched. CDR3 sequence: CASSQEPTGGTTNEKLFF. CDR3 coding DNA: TGTGCCAGCAGCCAAGAACCGACAGGGGGGACGACTAATGAAAAACTGTTTTTT.

The chain carries TRBV27 and TRBJ1-2; D is perhaps TRBD1 (5 bases). Germline assignment: CDR1 MNHEY and CDR2 SMNVEV (reference sequence). The V end lost 0 bases, the J end lost 8 bases, and 10 bases lay between the germline ends. CDR3 length: 13 amino acids. This CDR3 reads CASSLSGEGGYTF. The DNA for the CDR3 is TGTGCCAGCAGTTTATCAGGGGAAGGGGGCTACACCTTC.

The chain employs TRBV4-3 and TRBJ1-1; D gene uncertain. The V end was cut by 0 bases, the J end by 4 bases, with 12 bases between. The CDR3 has 15 residues. From germline, CDR1 is LGHNA and CDR2 YSLEER. The CDR3 region is CASSQDPGFSTEAFF. As DNA, the CDR3 is TGCGCCAGCAGCCAAGACCCCGGGTTTAGCACTGAAGCTTTCTTT.

V is TRBV27 and J is TRBJ1-2, with TRBD1 matching over 7 bases. CDR3 size: 14 residues. J lost 3 bases, V lost 6 bases, and 7 bases had no gene match. Germline assignment: CDR1 MNHEY and CDR2 SMNVEV (reference sequence). Here the CDR3 reads CASSPGTVYYGYTF. In DNA, the CDR3 is TGTGCCAGCAGCCCCGGGACAGTTTACTATGGCTACACCTTC.

The V call is TRBV11-3, the J call TRBJ2-1; 7 nucleotides match TRBD1. V lost 4 bases, J lost 9 bases, and 9 bases stayed unmatched. The CDR3 length is 14 residues. Germline lookup yields CDR1 SGHNT and CDR2 YENEEA. CDR3 in amino acids: CASSYEGAATEQFF. CDR3 bases: TGTGCCAGCAGCTATGAGGGGGCCGCGACTGAGCAGTTCTTC.

The J gene is TRBJ1-4, the V gene TRBV15; 9 positions agree with TRBD1. This CDR3 is 14 amino acids long. The junction had 9 bases not matched to a gene; V was cut back by 8 bases and J by 8 bases. Germline values: CDR1 LNHNV, CDR2 YYDKDF (reference sequence). The CDR3 sequence is CATGPGQGWEKLFF. In DNA form, the CDR3 reads TGTGCCACCGGGCCGGGACAGGGATGGGAAAAACTGTTTTTT.

The J gene is TRBJ2-3, the V gene TRBV5-4; TRBD1 might be the D (6 bases). CDR3 size: 13 residues. From germline, CDR1 is SGHNT and CDR2 YYREEE (reference sequence). V lost 1 base to trimming and J lost 4 bases, with 7 bases between them. CDR3 sequence reads: CASSLPGADTQYF. CDR3 sequence (DNA): TGTGCCAGCAGCTTGCCAGGGGCAGATACGCAGTATTTT.

CDR3 nucleotide sequence: TGTGCCAGTAGTTCCGGGACAGGTAACAAATTGGGGCAGTTCTTC. Encoded protein: CASSSGTGNKLGQFF. This chain links TRBV19 with TRBJ2-1, with TRBD1 identical over 8 bases. The germline V gene has CDR1 LNHDA and CDR2 SQIVND (reference sequence). Losses at the gene ends were 5 bases for V and 12 bases for J; bases not matched to a gene: 15. CDR3 length equals 15 residues.

J is TRBJ2-1 and V is TRBV5-6, with D maybe TRBD2 (6 bases). V lost 2 bases and J lost 7, with 16 bases in between. Germline CDR1 reads SGHDT; CDR2 reads YYEEEE. This CDR3 contains 15 residues. The CDR3 region is CASSFGRRSGNEQFF. CDR3 nucleotides: TGTGCCAGCAGCTTTGGGCGGCGTAGCGGAAATGAGCAGTTCTTC.

The chain links TRBV7-8 to TRBJ2-5, with TRBD1 as a possible D gene (7 bases). This CDR3 comprises 18 residues. Trimming cost V 5 bases and J 0 bases, with 22 bases left between them. The germline V gene has CDR1 SGHVS and CDR2 FQNEAQ. The CDR3: CASSRGGWQGGYQETQYF. DNA of the CDR3: TGTGCCAGCAGCCGAGGCGGGTGGCAGGGGGGATACCAAGAGACCCAGTACTTC.

This chain links TRBV5-1 with TRBJ1-3; 8 nucleotides match TRBD1. CDR1 is SGHRS and CDR2 is YFSETQ in the germline V gene. Trimming cost V 5 bases and J 4 bases; bases outside gene matches: 11. This CDR3 spans 16 amino acids. CDR3 bases: TGCGCCAGCAGTTCCCAGGGGGCGCGTCCCGGAAACACCATATATTTT. Translation: CASSSQGARPGNTIYF.

This clone was seen once. Here the CDR3 DNA reads TGTGCCAGCAGCCCGACTCTTGACGGAAACACCATATATTTT. Protein: CASSPTLDGNTIYF. The chain employs TRBV6-5 and TRBJ1-3; unclear D gene. The CDR3 runs 14 residues. The V end was cut by 6 bases, the J end by 4 bases, with 13 bases between. Germline CDR1 and CDR2: MNHEY and SVGAGI.

The chain is built from TRBV7-8 and TRBJ1-5; 8 nucleotides line up with TRBD1. The CDR3 is made up of 15 amino acids. Germline CDR1 reads SGHVS; CDR2 reads FQNEAQ. V lost 5 bases and J lost 2; bases outside the gene matches: 5. CDR3 in DNA: TGTGCCAGCAGCGCGGACAGGGTACGCAATCAGCCCCAGCATTTT. As protein: CASSADRVRNQPQHF.

The chain recombines TRBV21-1 with TRBJ2-7; the table's D call TRBD1 went unverified against the DNA. TRBV21-1 is noted as a pseudogene. The CDR3 runs 13 residues. The CDR3 region is CGQRSGGQDEQYV. The CDR3 bases are TGTGGCCAAAGGTCTGGAGGACAGGATGAGCAGTACGTC.

For the CDR3, the DNA is TGTGCCAGCAGTTTATTGGGGGTTGCCACGACAGGCTACAATGAGCAGTTCTTC. Protein: CASSLLGVATTGYNEQFF. The V call is TRBV27, the J call TRBJ2-1; D possibly corresponds to TRBD1 (6 bases). V lost 1 base and J lost 3, with 19 bases in between. CDR3 length equals 18 residues. Germline V gene sequence: CDR1 MNHEY, CDR2 SMNVEV (reference sequence).

This rearrangement joins TRBV7-2 to TRBJ2-1; D is perhaps TRBD2 (5 bases). This CDR3 spans 15 amino acids. V was shortened by 3 bases and J by 8 bases, with 17 bases between the two germline ends. Germline loops: CDR1 SGHTA, CDR2 FQGNSA. In nucleotides, the CDR3 is TGTGCCAGCAGCTTCTCCCCGAGGGTGGAGGATGAGCAGTTCTTC. It is translated as CASSFSPRVEDEQFF.

The gene calls are TRBV5-1 and TRBJ2-1, with TRBD1 identical over 11 bases. With 2 bases clipped from V and 6 bases from J, the junction kept 4 bases outside the gene matches. This CDR3 region has 15 residues. Germline V gene data show CDR1 as SGHRS and CDR2 as YFSETQ. Written as DNA, the CDR3 is TGCGCCAGCAGCTTAACGGGACAGGGGGTCAATGAGCAGTTCTTC. Translated, it gives CASSLTGQGVNEQFF. Using reference TRBV5-1 and TRBJ2-1 for the parts outside the CDR3, the full variable domain is KAGVTQTPRYLIKTRGQQVTLSCSPISGHRSVSWYQQTPGQGLQFLFEYFSETQRNKGNFPGRFSGRQFSNSRSEMNVSTLELGDSALYLCASSLTGQGVNEQFFGPGTRLTVL.

This sequence joins TRBV10-2 and TRBJ2-3, with D perhaps TRBD2 (6 bases). CDR3 length: 15 residues. Trimming shortened V by 3 bases and J by 4 bases, and 14 bases separated the two germline ends. Germline V gene data show CDR1 as WSHSY and CDR2 as SAAADI. The CDR3 protein is CASSDWEAPSDTQYF. The CDR3 region has the DNA TGCGCCAGCAGTGACTGGGAGGCCCCCTCAGATACGCAGTATTTT.

V and J are TRBV21-1 and TRBJ1-1; TRBD1 reflects the table's D call only, with no check against the DNA. TRBV21-1 is marked as a pseudogene. There are 17 residues in the CDR3. The CDR3: CASSARDRGRVDTEAFF. The CDR3 DNA is TGTGCCAGCAGCGCGCGGGACAGGGGCCGTGTAGACACTGAAGCTTTCTTT.

The chain employs TRBV3-1 (or the pseudogene TRBV3-2) and TRBJ2-3; D ambiguous. The CDR3 runs 16 residues. Germline V gives CDR1 LGHDT, CDR2 YNNKEL (reference sequence). V was cut by 0 bases and J by 1 base, with 11 bases left in between. The CDR3 loop reads CASSQDVLSRTDTQYF. CDR3 in DNA: TGTGCCAGCAGCCAAGACGTCCTGAGTCGCACAGATACGCAGTATTTT.

The chain recombines TRBV11-3 with TRBJ2-1; 12 bases line up with TRBD2. The ends lost 3 bases at V and 10 bases at J; junction bases unmatched: 4. Per germline, CDR1 SGHNT and CDR2 YENEEA. CDR3 length: 14 residues. CDR3 loop: CASSFGLAGGEQFF. The CDR3 DNA follows: TGTGCCAGCAGCTTTGGGCTAGCGGGAGGGGAGCAGTTCTTC.

Comment on this clone: An end of the junction differs from the germline gene, which may be a read error. The chain uses TRBV11-2 and TRBJ1-2; unclear D gene. This CDR3 has 13 amino acids. Germline CDR1 and CDR2: SGHAT and FQNNGV. The CDR3 DNA follows: TGTGCCAGCAGCCCCGCCAGATTTGAATTCCATTCATTC. It encodes CASSPARFEFHSF.